This T cell receptor (beta chain) comes out of a study of cytomegalovirus exposure and HLA in healthy donors. Study-wide context: The 666 first-cohort repertoires shared a platform with the approximately 110 validation repertoires, as reported in a later analysis.

V gave up 4 bases and J gave up 3 bases, with 19 bases separating them. Germline V lookup: CDR1 SGHTA, CDR2 FQGNSA. The CDR3 runs to 16 residues. The study, taken as a whole, reports: The classifier reportedly diagnosed cytomegalovirus status with high sensitivity and specificity.

This clone came up a few times. Its antigen is as yet unknown. The data were produced by immunoSEQ multiplex PCR, yet TCRdb's version contains in-frame clones alone and is incomplete. The profile shows roughly 75,000 clones, approximately 94% of them singletons. The sample consisted of PBMCs. The genes are TRBV7-2 and TRBJ2-7; D possibly corresponds to TRBD1 (7 bases). The receptor comes from a woman younger than 35 in good health and CMV-seropositive. The CDR3 protein is CASSSNRGGIDYEQYF. CDR3 DNA sequence: TGTGCCAGCAGCTCCAACAGGGGAGGTATTGACTACGAGCAGTACTTC.